This entry lists 20 T cell receptor beta chains sequenced from one sample in a study of blood T cell repertoires in COVID-19. This table comes from immunoSEQ multiplex PCR, and its TCRdb copy is limited to in-frame clones, with some not included. The repertoire has roughly 180,000 clones, 84% of them found once; the top ten carry roughly 7.5%. The sample taken for sequencing was peripheral blood. Receptor source: a middle-aged man who had recovered from COVID-19.

The gene calls are TRBV6-5 and TRBJ1-1; perhaps TRBD1 as D (5 bases). Trimming stripped 6 bases from V and 0 bases from J, with 14 bases between. The CDR3 totals 15 residues. Germline lookup yields CDR1 MNHEY and CDR2 SVGAGI. CDR3 coding DNA: TGTGCCAGCAGACAGACAGATTCAATGAACACTGAAGCTTTCTTT. Translating it yields CASRQTDSMNTEAFF.

The V gene is TRBV2, the J gene TRBJ2-7, with 13 nucleotides matching TRBD2. J was trimmed by 0 bases and V by 7 bases; bases with no gene match: 6. Germline V lookup: CDR1 SNHLY, CDR2 FYNNEI. This CDR3 spans 16 amino acids. CDR3 protein: CASTAGTSGNSYEQYF. For the CDR3, the DNA is TGTGCCAGCACCGCCGGGACTAGCGGGAACTCCTACGAGCAGTACTTC.

The J gene is TRBJ2-3, the V gene TRBV5-6; 7 bases fit TRBD1. Germline loops: CDR1 SGHDT, CDR2 YYEEEE. This CDR3 comprises 15 residues. The V and J ends lost 6 bases and 6 bases, in that order; junction bases with no gene match: 13. The CDR3 DNA is TGTGCCAGCACCCTAGAGGGGGCGTTTTTCGATACGCAGTATTTT. It is translated as CASTLEGAFFDTQYF.

The chain uses TRBV6-5 and TRBJ1-2; the D is unclear. Germline lookup yields CDR1 MNHEY and CDR2 SVGAGI. This CDR3 comprises 14 residues. The germline V and J ends were trimmed by 0 bases and 7 bases, with 12 bases remaining between them. The CDR3 DNA sequence: TGTGCCAGCAGTTACTCGAGTAGTCGACTTGGCTACACCTTC. It encodes CASSYSSSRLGYTF.

V usage is TRBV18 and J usage is TRBJ1-2; a weak D match, TRBD1 (5 bases). CDR1 and CDR2 (germline): KGHSH, LQKENI. The length of the CDR3 is 13 residues. Trimming removed 4 bases at V and 3 bases at J, with 9 bases between. In DNA form, the CDR3 reads TGTGCCAGCTCACGCGGGGGGGACTATGGCTACACCTTC. Translation: CASSRGGDYGYTF.

V is TRBV6-5 and J is TRBJ2-3, with no clear D. In germline, CDR1 is MNHEY, CDR2 SVGAGI. V lost 2 bases to trimming and J lost 0 bases, with 9 bases between them. The CDR3 is made up of 15 amino acids. For the CDR3, the DNA is TGTGCCAGCAGTTACGTTAATCCTAGCACAGATACGCAGTATTTT. As protein: CASSYVNPSTDTQYF.

The rearrangement uses TRBV11-1 and TRBJ2-5; TRBD2 is a possible D gene (6 bases). The CDR3 sequence is 14 residues long. V was trimmed by 4 bases and J by 2 bases, leaving 11 bases between them. Germline V gene lookup returns CDR1 SGHAT and CDR2 FQDESV (reference sequence). CDR3 region: CASSSRENQETQYF. For the CDR3, the DNA is TGTGCCAGCAGCTCACGGGAGAATCAAGAGACCCAGTACTTC.

V usage is TRBV5-1 and J usage is TRBJ2-7; 11 bases agree with TRBD1. The CDR3 sequence is 14 residues long. V trimming: 4 bases; J trimming: 5 bases; junction bases outside the gene matches: 5. Germline lookup yields CDR1 SGHRS and CDR2 YFSETQ. Written as DNA, the CDR3 is TGCGCCAGCAGCGTCGGACAGGGGGCGGACGAGCAGTACTTC. As protein: CASSVGQGADEQYF.

This chain joins TRBV7-2 and TRBJ2-4; 9 bases map to TRBD1. Germline V gene lookup returns CDR1 SGHTA and CDR2 FQGNSA. The CDR3 runs to 15 residues. V lost 5 bases, J lost 1 base, and 3 bases stayed unmatched. The CDR3 sequence is CASSIDRGAKNIQYF. In DNA form, the CDR3 reads TGTGCCAGCAGCATCGACAGGGGGGCCAAAAACATTCAGTACTTC.

This chain uses TRBV19 with TRBJ2-7; D gene ambiguous. The CDR3 sequence is 13 residues long. Trimming took 1 base from V and 3 from J, leaving 7 bases between them. From germline, CDR1 is LNHDA and CDR2 SQIVND (reference sequence). CDR3 coding DNA: TGTGCCAGTAGTATAGGAACATACTACGAGCAGTACTTC. It encodes CASSIGTYYEQYF.

This clone is a singleton in its sample. This CDR3 reads CATADATNEKLFF. CDR3 nucleotide sequence: TGTGCCACAGCGGACGCAACTAATGAAAAACTGTTTTTT. The chain recombines TRBV27 with TRBJ1-4; D is uncertain. The CDR3 contains 13 residues. CDR1 MNHEY and CDR2 SMNVEV come from the germline V gene (reference sequence). V was clipped by 10 bases and J by 0 bases, with 9 bases between them.

The V and J genes are TRBV15 and TRBJ1-4; D perhaps matches TRBD1 (5 bases). This CDR3 region has 15 residues. The V end lost 5 bases, the J end lost 4 bases, and 14 bases lay between the germline ends. The germline gives CDR1 LNHNV, CDR2 YYDKDF (reference sequence). For the CDR3, the DNA is TGTGCCACCAGCTTCGAAGGACACCGTAATGAAAAACTGTTTTTT. Protein: CATSFEGHRNEKLFF.

This clone showed up just once. The chain employs TRBV11-1 and TRBJ2-1; D perhaps matches TRBD2 (6 bases). The CDR3 spans 15 residues. V was trimmed by 1 base and J by 2 bases, leaving 9 bases between them. Germline CDR1 is SGHAT and CDR2 is FQDESV (reference sequence). The CDR3 region is CASSLEIAAYNEQFF. The CDR3 DNA is TGTGCCAGCAGCTTAGAGATAGCGGCCTACAATGAGCAGTTCTTC.

The J gene is TRBJ2-7, the V gene TRBV25-1; 7 bases match TRBD2. Trimming at V came to 1 base and at J to 2 bases, leaving 8 bases not matched to a gene. CDR1 is MGHDK, CDR2 SYGVNS, per germline. This CDR3 region has 16 residues. CDR3 in DNA: TGTGCCAGCAGTGAATCATCGGGACTATCCCCCTACGAGCAGTACTTC. It codes for CASSESSGLSPYEQYF.

The chain employs TRBV7-2 and TRBJ2-2; TRBD1 might be the D (6 bases). The CDR3 length is 15 residues. Germline lookup yields CDR1 SGHTA and CDR2 FQGNSA. Trimming removed 5 bases from V and 4 bases from J, with 14 bases in between. The CDR3 DNA reads as TGTGCCAGCAGCAGGACAGCTCGAGGCACCGGGGAGCTGTTTTTT. Its protein is CASSRTARGTGELFF. Based on the CDR3 plus reference TRBV7-2 and TRBJ2-2, the full variable domain is GAGVSQSPSNKVTEKGKDVELRCDPISGHTALYWYRQSLGQGLEFLIYFQGNSAPDKSGLPSDRFSAERTGGSVSTLTIQRTQQEDSAVYLCASSRTARGTGELFFGEGSRLTVL.

The V call is TRBV11-3, the J call TRBJ2-7, with D possibly TRBD2 on 5 matching bases. Trimming pared 5 bases from V and 3 bases from J, leaving 8 bases between. The CDR3 has 12 residues. CDR1 is SGHNT, CDR2 YENEEA, per germline. The CDR3 nucleotides are TGTGCCAGCAGCCAACGGGACTACGAGCAGTACTTC. This codes for CASSQRDYEQYF.

This chain connects TRBV10-3 to TRBJ2-5; 11 bases are shared with TRBD2. This CDR3 comprises 18 residues. Looked up from germline, CDR1 is ENHRY and CDR2 is SYGVKD. V gave up 0 bases and J gave up 2 bases; unmatched junction bases: 8. The CDR3 region is CAISESVAGGTEQETQYF. The CDR3 DNA sequence: TGTGCCATCAGTGAGTCAGTAGCGGGGGGGACAGAACAAGAGACCCAGTACTTC.

CDR3 DNA sequence: TGTGCCAGCAGCTCCGCACTCTCTGGAAACACCATATATTTT. It yields the protein CASSSALSGNTIYF. The chain employs TRBV7-9 and TRBJ1-3; the D is unclear. CDR3 size: 14 residues. V lost 4 bases to trimming and J lost 0 bases, with 7 bases between them. Germline loops: CDR1 SEHNR, CDR2 FQNEAQ (reference sequence).

The chain combines TRBV20-1 with TRBJ2-1; D gene unclear. The V gene lost 3 bases and the J gene lost 4 bases, with 16 bases spanning the gap. Germline V CDR1 and CDR2: DFQATT, SNEGSKA (reference sequence). The CDR3 totals 15 residues. The CDR3 region has the DNA TGCAGTGCTAGTGTGAGTAGAGTTACTTACAATGAGCAGTTCTTC. This encodes CSASVSRVTYNEQFF.

This chain uses TRBV5-6 with TRBJ2-5; TRBD2 agrees at 10 bases. The ends lost 4 bases at V and 2 bases at J; junction bases unmatched: 5. From germline, CDR1 is SGHDT and CDR2 YYEEEE. The CDR3 has 15 amino acids. CDR3 protein: CASSLLAGEQETQYF. DNA for the CDR3: TGTGCCAGCAGCCTTCTAGCGGGGGAACAAGAGACCCAGTACTTC.